The T cell receptor beta chain described here comes from a study of CD4 T cells in relation to SARS-CoV-2 and coronaviruses. Study conclusions and caveats: Samples before the pandemic and after infection were not matched within any donor.

Unexposed donor CD4+ T cells date from about 2011-2018, before the COVID-19 pandemic. CD4+ T cells were isolated from the cells after 10 days of culture. As cell numbers allowed, unexposed-donor CD4+ T cells faced SARS-CoV-2 S/N and four cold-coronavirus spikes. Cultures held two million PBMCs per well with 9 to 10 IU/ml IL-2. Cultures received half-medium IL-2 refreshes on days 3 and 7. The CDR3 is made up of 15 amino acids. After removal of 2 bases from V and 5 bases from J, the junction contained 2 bases not matched to a gene. Germline assignment: CDR1 MNHEY and CDR2 SVGAGI. The table came from immunoSEQ multiplex PCR; TCRdb's copy has only in-frame clones and leaves some out. The sample has 25,000 to 30,000 clones, roughly 80% seen once. For this clone: The antigen is not known.

The chain combines TRBV6-5 with TRBJ1-6; 8 bases align to TRBD1. The sequenced sample consisted of CD4+ T cells from PBMCs, cultured in vitro. This sequence was found in a human donor in good health. CDR3 nucleotides: TGTGCCAGCAGTTACGACAGGGGCAATAATTCACCCCTCCACTTT. This encodes CASSYDRGNNSPLHF.